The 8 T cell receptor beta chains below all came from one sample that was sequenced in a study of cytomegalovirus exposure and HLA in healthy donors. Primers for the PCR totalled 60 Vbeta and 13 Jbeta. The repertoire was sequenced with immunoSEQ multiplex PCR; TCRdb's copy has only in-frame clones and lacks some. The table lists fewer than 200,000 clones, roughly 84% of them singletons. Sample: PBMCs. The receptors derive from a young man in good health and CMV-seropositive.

For the CDR3, the DNA is TGTGCCAGCAGCCTTCCGGGACAGGGGGCGAACGAGCAGTACTTC. Amino acid sequence: CASSLPGQGANEQYF. J is TRBJ2-7 and V is TRBV5-6, with 12 nucleotides matching TRBD1. V dropped 4 bases and J dropped 5; count of bases not matched to a gene: 7. This CDR3 region has 15 residues. The germline CDR1 and CDR2 sequences are SGHDT and YYEEEE. The full variable domain, in which reference TRBV5-6 and TRBJ2-7 provide the parts outside the CDR3, is DAGVTQSPTHLIKTRGQQVTLRCSPKSGHDTVSWYQQALGQGPQFIFQYYEEEERQRGNFPDRFSGHQFPNYSSELNVNALLLGDSALYLCASSLPGQGANEQYFGPGTRLTVT.

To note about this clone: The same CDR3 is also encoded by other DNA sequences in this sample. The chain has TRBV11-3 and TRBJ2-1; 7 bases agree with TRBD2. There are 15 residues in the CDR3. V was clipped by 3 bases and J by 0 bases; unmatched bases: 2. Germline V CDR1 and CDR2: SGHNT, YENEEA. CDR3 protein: CASSFGGSSYNEQFF. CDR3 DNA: TGTGCCAGCAGCTTCGGGGGGAGCTCCTACAATGAGCAGTTCTTC.

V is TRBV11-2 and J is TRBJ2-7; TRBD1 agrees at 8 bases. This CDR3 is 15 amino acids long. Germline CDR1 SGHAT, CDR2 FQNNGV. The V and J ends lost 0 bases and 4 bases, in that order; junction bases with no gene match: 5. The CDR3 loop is CASSLESQGAYEQYF. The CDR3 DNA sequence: TGTGCCAGCAGCTTAGAGAGTCAGGGGGCGTACGAGCAGTACTTC.

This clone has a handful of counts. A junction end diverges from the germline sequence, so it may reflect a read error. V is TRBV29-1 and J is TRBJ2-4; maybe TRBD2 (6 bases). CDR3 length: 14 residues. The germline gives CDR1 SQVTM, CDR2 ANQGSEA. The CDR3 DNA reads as TGCAGCGTGGGTGGGAGGATGGCCGAAAACAGTCAGTACTTC. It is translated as CSVGGRMAENSQYF.

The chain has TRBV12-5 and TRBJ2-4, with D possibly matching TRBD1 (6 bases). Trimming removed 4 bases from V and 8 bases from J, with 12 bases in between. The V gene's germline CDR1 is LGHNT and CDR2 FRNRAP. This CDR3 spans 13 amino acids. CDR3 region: CASGSGVSDIQYF. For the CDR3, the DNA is TGTGCTAGTGGTTCAGGGGTATCGGACATTCAGTACTTC.

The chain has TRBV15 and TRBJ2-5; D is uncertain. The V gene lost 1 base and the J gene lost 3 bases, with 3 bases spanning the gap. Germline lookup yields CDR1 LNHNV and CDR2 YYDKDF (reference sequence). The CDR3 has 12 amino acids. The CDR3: CATSRGEETQYF. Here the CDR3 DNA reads TGTGCCACCAGCAGAGGAGAAGAGACCCAGTACTTC.

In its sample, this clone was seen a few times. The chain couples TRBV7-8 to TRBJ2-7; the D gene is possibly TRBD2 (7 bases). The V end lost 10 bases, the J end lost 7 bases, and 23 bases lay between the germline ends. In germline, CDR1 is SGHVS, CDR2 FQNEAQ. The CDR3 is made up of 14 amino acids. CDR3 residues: CATAGREGGTEQYF. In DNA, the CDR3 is TGTGCCACCGCGGGGAGGGAAGGGGGAACTGAGCAGTACTTC.

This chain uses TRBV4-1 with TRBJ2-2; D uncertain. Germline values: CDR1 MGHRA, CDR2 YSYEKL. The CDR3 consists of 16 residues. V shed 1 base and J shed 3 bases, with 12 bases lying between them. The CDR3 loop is CASSQVISTHTGELFF. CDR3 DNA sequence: TGCGCCAGCAGCCAAGTTATATCGACACACACCGGGGAGCTGTTTTTT.